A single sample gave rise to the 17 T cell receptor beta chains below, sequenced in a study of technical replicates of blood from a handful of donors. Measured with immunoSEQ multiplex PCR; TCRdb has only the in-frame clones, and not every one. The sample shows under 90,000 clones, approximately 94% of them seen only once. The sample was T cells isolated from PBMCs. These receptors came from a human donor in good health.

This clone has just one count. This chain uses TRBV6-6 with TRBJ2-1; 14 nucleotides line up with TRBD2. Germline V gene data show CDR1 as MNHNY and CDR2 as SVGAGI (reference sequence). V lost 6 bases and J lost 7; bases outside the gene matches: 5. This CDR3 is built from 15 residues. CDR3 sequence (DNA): TGTGCCAGCAGCCCGGGACTAGCGGGAGATAATGAGCAGTTCTTC. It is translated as CASSPGLAGDNEQFF.

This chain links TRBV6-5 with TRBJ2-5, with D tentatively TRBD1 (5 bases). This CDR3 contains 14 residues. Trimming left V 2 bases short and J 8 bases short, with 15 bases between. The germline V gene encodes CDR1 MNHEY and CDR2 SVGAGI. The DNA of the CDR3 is TGTGCCAGCAGTTACCAGACAGTTCCTATCACCCAGTACTTC. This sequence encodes CASSYQTVPITQYF.

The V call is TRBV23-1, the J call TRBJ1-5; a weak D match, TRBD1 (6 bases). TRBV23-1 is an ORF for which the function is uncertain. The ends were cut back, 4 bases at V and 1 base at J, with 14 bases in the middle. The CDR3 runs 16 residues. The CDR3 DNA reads TGCGCCAGCAGTCGGCCGGGACAAGTAAGCAATCAGCCCCAGCATTTT. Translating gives CASSRPGQVSNQPQHF.

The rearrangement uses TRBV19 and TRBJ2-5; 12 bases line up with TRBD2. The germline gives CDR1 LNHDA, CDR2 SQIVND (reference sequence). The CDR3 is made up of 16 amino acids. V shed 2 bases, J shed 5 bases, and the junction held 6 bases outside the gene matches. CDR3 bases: TGTGCCAGTAGTATAACTAGCGGGGGGAACTTGGAGACCCAGTACTTC. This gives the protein CASSITSGGNLETQYF. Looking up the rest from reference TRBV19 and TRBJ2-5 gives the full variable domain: DGGITQSPKYLFRKEGQNVTLSCEQNLNHDAMYWYRQDPGQGLRLIYYSQIVNDFQKGDIAEGYSVSREKKESFPLTVTSAQKNPTAFYLCASSITSGGNLETQYFGPGTRLLVL.

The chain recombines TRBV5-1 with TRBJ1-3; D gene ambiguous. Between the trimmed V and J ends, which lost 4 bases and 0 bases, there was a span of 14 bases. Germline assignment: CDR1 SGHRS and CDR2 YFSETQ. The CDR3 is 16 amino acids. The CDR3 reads CASSTVDLSSGNTIYF. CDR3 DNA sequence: TGCGCCAGCAGCACAGTAGATCTTAGCTCTGGAAACACCATATATTTT.

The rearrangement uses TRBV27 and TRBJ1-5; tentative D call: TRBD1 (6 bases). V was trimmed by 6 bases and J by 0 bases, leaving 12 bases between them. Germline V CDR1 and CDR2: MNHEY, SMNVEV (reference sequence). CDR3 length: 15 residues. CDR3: CASSQDSLSNQPQHF. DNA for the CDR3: TGTGCCAGCAGCCAGGACAGCCTTAGCAATCAGCCCCAGCATTTT.

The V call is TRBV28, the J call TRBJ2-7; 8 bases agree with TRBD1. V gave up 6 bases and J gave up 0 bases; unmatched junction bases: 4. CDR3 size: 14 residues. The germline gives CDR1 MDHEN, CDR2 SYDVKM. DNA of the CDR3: TGTGCCAGCAGAATGACAGGGGTCTCCTACGAGCAGTACTTC. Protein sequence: CASRMTGVSYEQYF.

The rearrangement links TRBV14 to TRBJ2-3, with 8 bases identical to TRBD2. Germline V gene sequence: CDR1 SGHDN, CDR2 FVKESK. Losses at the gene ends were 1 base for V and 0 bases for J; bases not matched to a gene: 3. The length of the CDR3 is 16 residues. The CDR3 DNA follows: TGTGCCAGCAGCCAAGTACGCGGGAGGAGCACAGATACGCAGTATTTT. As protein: CASSQVRGRSTDTQYF. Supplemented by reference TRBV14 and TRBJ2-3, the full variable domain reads EAGVTQFPSHSVIEKGQTVTLRCDPISGHDNLYWYRRVMGKEIKFLLHFVKESKQDESGMPNNRFLAERTGGTYSTLKVQPAELEDSGVYFCASSQVRGRSTDTQYFGPGTRLTVL.

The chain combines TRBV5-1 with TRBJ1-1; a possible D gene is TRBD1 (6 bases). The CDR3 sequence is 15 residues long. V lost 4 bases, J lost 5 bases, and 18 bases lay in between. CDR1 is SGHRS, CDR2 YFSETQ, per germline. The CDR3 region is CASSRVGAGVTEAFF. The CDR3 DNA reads TGCGCCAGCAGCCGTGTTGGTGCAGGGGTGACTGAAGCTTTCTTT.

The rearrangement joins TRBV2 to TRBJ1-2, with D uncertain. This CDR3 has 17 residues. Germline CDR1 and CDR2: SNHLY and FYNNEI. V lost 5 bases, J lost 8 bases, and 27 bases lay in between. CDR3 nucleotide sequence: TGTGCCAGCAGTTCTAAACCTCACGAAACCCTCACGGTAGGCTACACCTTC. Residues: CASSSKPHETLTVGYTF.

CDR3 DNA sequence: TGTGCCAGCAGCTTAGTAGCGGGCGAGCAGTACTTC. The encoded protein is CASSLVAGEQYF. The chain has TRBV7-9 and TRBJ2-7, with 7 nucleotides matching TRBD2. There are 12 residues in the CDR3. J was trimmed by 6 bases and V by 1 base; bases with no gene match: 0. Per the germline V gene, CDR1 is SEHNR and CDR2 is FQNEAQ (reference sequence).

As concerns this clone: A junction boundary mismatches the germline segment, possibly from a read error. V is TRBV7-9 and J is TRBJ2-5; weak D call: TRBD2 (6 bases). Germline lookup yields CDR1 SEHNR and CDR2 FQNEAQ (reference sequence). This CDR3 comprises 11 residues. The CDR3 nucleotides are TGTGCCAGCAGCTTAGCGGGGACTTTCCACTTC. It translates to CASSLAGTFHF.

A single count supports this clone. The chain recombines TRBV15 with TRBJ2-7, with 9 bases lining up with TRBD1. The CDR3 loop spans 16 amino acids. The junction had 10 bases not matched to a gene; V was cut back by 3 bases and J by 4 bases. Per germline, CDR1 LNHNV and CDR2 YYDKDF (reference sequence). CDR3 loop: CATSSRTGTGRYEQYF. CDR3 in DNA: TGTGCCACCAGCAGTAGAACCGGGACAGGGAGGTACGAGCAGTACTTC.

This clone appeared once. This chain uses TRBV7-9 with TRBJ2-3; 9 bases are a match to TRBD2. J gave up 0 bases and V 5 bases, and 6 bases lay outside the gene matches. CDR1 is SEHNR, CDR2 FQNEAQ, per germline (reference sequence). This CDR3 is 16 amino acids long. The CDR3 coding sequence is TGTGCCAGCAGCGGCCCGACTAGCGGTAGCACAGATACGCAGTATTTT. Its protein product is CASSGPTSGSTDTQYF.

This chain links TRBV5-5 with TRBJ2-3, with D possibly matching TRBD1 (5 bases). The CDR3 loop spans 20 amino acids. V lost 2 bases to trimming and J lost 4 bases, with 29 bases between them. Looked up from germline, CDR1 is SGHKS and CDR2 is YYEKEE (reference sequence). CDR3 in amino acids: CASSFGGWVQGYKGADTQYF. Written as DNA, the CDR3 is TGTGCCAGCAGCTTTGGTGGATGGGTGCAGGGCTATAAGGGTGCAGATACGCAGTATTTT.

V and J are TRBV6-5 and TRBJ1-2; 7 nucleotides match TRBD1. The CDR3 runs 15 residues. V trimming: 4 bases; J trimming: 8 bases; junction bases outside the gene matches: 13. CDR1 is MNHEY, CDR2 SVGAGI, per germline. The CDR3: CASSSPGRGVGGYTF. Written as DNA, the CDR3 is TGTGCCAGCAGTTCCCCGGGCAGGGGGGTGGGGGGCTACACCTTC.

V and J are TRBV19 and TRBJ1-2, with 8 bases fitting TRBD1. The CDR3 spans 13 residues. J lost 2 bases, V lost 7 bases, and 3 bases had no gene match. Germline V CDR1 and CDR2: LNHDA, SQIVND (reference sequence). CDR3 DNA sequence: TGTGCCAGTACAGGACAGGGAAACTATGGCTACACCTTC. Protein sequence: CASTGQGNYGYTF.